The 28 T cell receptor beta chains reported below all come from one sample, sequenced in a study of cytomegalovirus exposure and HLA in healthy donors. The PCR employed 60 Vbeta primers together with 13 Jbeta primers. Sequenced by immunoSEQ multiplex PCR; TCRdb stores in-frame clones only, minus some. Of 95,000 to 150,000 clones listed, approximately 84% were seen once; the top ten hold 0.24%. Sequencing was carried out using PBMCs. The receptors stem from a man in his fifties in good health and CMV-seronegative.

J is TRBJ2-1 and V is TRBV5-1, with 12 bases lining up with TRBD2. V shed 1 base, J shed 8 bases, and the junction held 4 bases outside the gene matches. Germline V CDR1 and CDR2: SGHRS, YFSETQ. This CDR3 is built from 15 residues. The CDR3 spells CASSLLAGGPHEQFF. The CDR3, as DNA: TGCGCCAGCAGCTTGCTAGCGGGGGGGCCCCATGAGCAGTTCTTC. The variable domain in full, completed from reference TRBV5-1 and TRBJ2-1, reads KAGVTQTPRYLIKTRGQQVTLSCSPISGHRSVSWYQQTPGQGLQFLFEYFSETQRNKGNFPGRFSGRQFSNSRSEMNVSTLELGDSALYLCASSLLAGGPHEQFFGPGTRLTVL.

CDR3 nucleotides: TGTGCCAGCAGCTTAACAGGGGGCGAGGCCGAGCAGTACTTC. This codes for CASSLTGGEAEQYF. The chain joins TRBV7-3 to TRBJ2-7; 7 bases match TRBD1. The CDR3 spans 14 residues. Germline V gene data show CDR1 as SGHTA and CDR2 as FQGTGA. The ends lost 0 bases at V and 6 bases at J; junction bases unmatched: 5. Filled out from reference TRBV7-3 and TRBJ2-7, the complete variable domain reads GAGVSQTPSNKVTEKGKYVELRCDPISGHTALYWYRQSLGQGPEFLIYFQGTGAADDSGLPNDRFFAVRPEGSVSTLKIQRTERGDSAVYLCASSLTGGEAEQYFGPGTRLTVT.

The CDR3 sequence is CASSFGTSGSYEQYF. In DNA, the CDR3 is TGTGCCAGCAGCTTCGGGACTAGCGGGTCCTACGAGCAGTACTTC. The rearrangement joins TRBV5-4 to TRBJ2-7, with 12 positions matching TRBD2. This CDR3 region has 15 residues. Germline CDR1 and CDR2: SGHNT and YYREEE (reference sequence). The V segment lost 2 bases and the J segment 1 base; nucleotides outside the gene matches: 1. The full variable domain, in which reference TRBV5-4 and TRBJ2-7 provide the parts outside the CDR3, is ETGVTQSPTHLIKTRGQQVTLRCSSQSGHNTVSWYQQALGQGPQFIFQYYREEENGRGNFPPRFSGLQFPNYSSELNVNALELDDSALYLCASSFGTSGSYEQYFGPGTRLTVT.

The chain uses TRBV23-1 and TRBJ2-2; possible D gene TRBD1, 6 bases. TRBV23-1 is treated as an ORF (open reading frame) with a function not yet certain. Trimming removed 0 bases from V and 1 base from J, with 12 bases in between. The CDR3 loop spans 17 amino acids. The CDR3 region has the DNA TGCGCCAGCAGTCAATCCCGGGACATCCAGAACACCGGGGAGCTGTTTTTT. Its protein product is CASSQSRDIQNTGELFF.

The DNA of the CDR3 is TGTGCCAGCAGCTTGGTCGGTACTAGCTCCGATACGCAGTATTTT. Protein: CASSLVGTSSDTQYF. V is TRBV5-4 and J is TRBJ2-3, with D perhaps matching TRBD2 (6 bases). The CDR3 has 15 amino acids. Per the germline V gene, CDR1 is SGHNT and CDR2 is YYREEE (reference sequence). V lost 0 bases and J 6 bases, leaving 14 bases between the germline ends.

The rearrangement uses TRBV19 and TRBJ2-1, with 8 bases aligning to TRBD2. Germline V gene sequence: CDR1 LNHDA, CDR2 SQIVND (reference sequence). The V gene end was trimmed by 6 bases and the J gene end by 2 bases; junction bases not matched to a gene: 6. The length of the CDR3 is 15 residues. The CDR3 sequence: CASSEAGAAYNEQFF. Written as DNA, the CDR3 is TGTGCCAGTAGCGAAGCGGGAGCGGCCTACAATGAGCAGTTCTTC.

The chain combines TRBV6-6 with TRBJ2-7; 7 nucleotides match TRBD1. The CDR3 loop spans 13 amino acids. The junction had 7 bases not matched to a gene; V was cut back by 8 bases and J by 3 bases. From germline, CDR1 is MNHNY and CDR2 SVGAGI (reference sequence). CDR3: CASGRTGHYEQYF. Written as DNA, the CDR3 is TGTGCCAGCGGTCGGACAGGACACTACGAGCAGTACTTC.

In this sample, this clone turned up a few times. The V call is TRBV5-6, the J call TRBJ2-4; D perhaps matches TRBD2 (5 bases). V was shortened by 6 bases and J by 8 bases, with 18 bases between the two germline ends. The CDR3 extends over 14 amino acids. From germline, CDR1 is SGHDT and CDR2 YYEEEE. In DNA, the CDR3 is TGTGCCAGCACCCCCCCCGGCGGGCTACACATTCAGTACTTC. Its translation is CASTPPGGLHIQYF. Filled out from reference TRBV5-6 and TRBJ2-4, the complete variable domain reads DAGVTQSPTHLIKTRGQQVTLRCSPKSGHDTVSWYQQALGQGPQFIFQYYEEEERQRGNFPDRFSGHQFPNYSSELNVNALLLGDSALYLCASTPPGGLHIQYFGAGTRLSVL.

The chain joins TRBV5-1 to TRBJ2-3, with 8 bases fitting TRBD1. CDR1 SGHRS and CDR2 YFSETQ come from the germline V gene. The V segment lost 4 bases and the J segment 5 bases; nucleotides outside the gene matches: 12. The CDR3 totals 16 residues. CDR3 DNA: TGCGCCAGCAGCCTGGGCCCGGGACAGGCTATAGATACGCAGTATTTT. Protein sequence: CASSLGPGQAIDTQYF.

The chain has TRBV6-6 and TRBJ2-7; D is unresolved. The V end was cut by 5 bases, the J end by 4 bases, with 9 bases between. The CDR3 runs to 12 residues. The V gene's germline CDR1 is MNHNY and CDR2 SVGAGI (reference sequence). CDR3 nucleotides: TGTGCCAGCAGTCAAACAGATTACGAGCAGTACTTC. Residues: CASSQTDYEQYF.

In nucleotides, the CDR3 is TGTGCCAGCAGCTTACGCGGACTAGCGGGAGGGCCGGGCAATGAGCAGTTCTTC. Its translation is CASSLRGLAGGPGNEQFF. V is TRBV7-3 and J is TRBJ2-1; 15 bases agree with TRBD2. There are 18 residues in the CDR3. V lost 2 bases to trimming and J lost 6 bases; unmatched junction nucleotides: 8. Germline values: CDR1 SGHTA, CDR2 FQGTGA.

The sample holds a few counts of this clone. One end of the junction is discordant with germline, which a read error may explain. The chain combines TRBV7-7 with TRBJ2-6; D not resolved. Germline assignment: CDR1 SSHAT and CDR2 FNYEAQ (reference sequence). The CDR3 length is 16 residues. The CDR3 nucleotides read TGTGCTAGCAGCCCGCTCGGAAGCGCCGGGGCCAACGTCCTGACTTTC. Translation gives CASSPLGSAGANVLTF.

The chain recombines TRBV9 with TRBJ1-1; TRBD1 agrees at 8 bases. With 0 bases clipped from V and 7 bases from J, the junction kept 5 bases outside the gene matches. Germline V lookup: CDR1 SGDLS, CDR2 YYNGEE. There are 14 residues in the CDR3. The CDR3 region is CASSVGTGSDEAFF. The CDR3 DNA reads TGTGCCAGCAGCGTAGGGACAGGGAGTGATGAAGCTTTCTTT.

The V gene is TRBV11-1, the J gene TRBJ2-5, with D perhaps TRBD2 (6 bases). The CDR3 spans 13 residues. The germline gives CDR1 SGHAT, CDR2 FQDESV (reference sequence). V lost 4 bases and J 0 bases, leaving 6 bases between the germline ends. The CDR3 is CASSWGDQETQYF. The CDR3 DNA follows: TGTGCCAGCAGCTGGGGGGACCAAGAGACCCAGTACTTC.

This clone has only one observation. The chain couples TRBV5-5 to TRBJ1-4; 9 bases line up with TRBD1. Looked up from germline, CDR1 is SGHKS and CDR2 is YYEKEE (reference sequence). The CDR3 loop spans 16 amino acids. Germline trimming cut 1 base from V and 3 bases from J; bases unmatched to any gene: 4. CDR3 sequence (DNA): TGTGCCAGCAGCTTGACCGGGACAGGGTCTAATGAAAAACTGTTTTTT. Translation: CASSLTGTGSNEKLFF.

In regard to this clone: Sequence at one end of the junction differs from germline and may be a read error. The chain employs TRBV7-7 and TRBJ2-5; D may match TRBD1 or TRBD2 (7 bases each). The CDR3 loop spans 15 amino acids. Germline V CDR1 and CDR2: SSHAT, FNYEAQ (reference sequence). DNA for the CDR3: TGTGCTAGCAGCTTAGCAGGGGGGGTCCAAGAGACCCAGTACTTC. This encodes CASSLAGGVQETQYF.

V is TRBV7-9 and J is TRBJ2-1; 12 nucleotides align to TRBD1. The germline CDR1 and CDR2 sequences are SEHNR and FQNEAQ (reference sequence). The CDR3 sequence is 16 residues long. Trimming cost V 5 bases and J 4 bases; bases outside gene matches: 6. The CDR3 reads CASSERGQGAYNEQFF. The CDR3 bases are TGTGCCAGCAGCGAAAGGGGACAGGGGGCTTACAATGAGCAGTTCTTC. Combining the CDR3 with reference TRBV7-9 and TRBJ2-1 gives the whole variable domain DTGVSQNPRHKITKRGQNVTFRCDPISEHNRLYWYRQTLGQGPEFLTYFQNEAQLEKSRLLSDRFSAERPKGSFSTLEIQRTEQGDSAMYLCASSERGQGAYNEQFFGPGTRLTVL.

The J gene is TRBJ1-3, the V gene TRBV7-2; D is unclear. Between the trimmed V and J ends, which lost 3 bases and 8 bases, there was a span of 5 bases. CDR1 and CDR2 (germline): SGHTA, FQGNSA. CDR3 length equals 11 residues. CDR3 nucleotide sequence: TGTGCCAGCAGCTTCGGAGACACCATATATTTT. Its protein is CASSFGDTIYF.

The J gene is TRBJ2-1, the V gene TRBV30, with a possible D match to TRBD1 (5 bases). The ends were cut back, 3 bases at V and 2 bases at J, with 8 bases in the middle. Per the germline V gene, CDR1 is GTSNPN and CDR2 is SVGIG (reference sequence). CDR3 length equals 13 residues. CDR3 bases: TGTGCCTGGAGGACAGAAACCTACAATGAGCAGTTCTTC. Its protein product is CAWRTETYNEQFF. Supplemented by reference TRBV30 and TRBJ2-1, the full variable domain reads SQTIHQWPATLVQPVGSPLSLECTVEGTSNPNLYWYRQAAGRGLQLLFYSVGIGQISSEVPQNLSASRPQDRQFILSSKKLLLSDSGFYLCAWRTETYNEQFFGPGTRLTVL.

The CDR3 loop reads CASSRTGSSYEQYF. Here the CDR3 DNA reads TGCGCCAGCAGCCGAACCGGGTCCTCCTACGAGCAGTACTTC. The V and J genes are TRBV4-3 and TRBJ2-7, with D unresolved. The CDR3 is made up of 14 amino acids. Between the trimmed V and J ends, which lost 4 bases and 0 bases, there was a span of 10 bases. Germline values: CDR1 LGHNA, CDR2 YSLEER.

To note about this clone: Germline is not matched at one junction end, which may reflect a read error. Other nucleotide sequences from this sample produce the same CDR3. This rearrangement joins TRBV29-1 to TRBJ2-1; 10 positions agree with TRBD2. Germline values: CDR1 SQVTM, CDR2 ANQGSEA. The CDR3 sequence is 19 residues long. The CDR3 DNA follows: TGCAGCGTTGAAGTCTTCAGGCTAGCGGGAGACCTCCCCAACAACGAGCAGTTCTTC. This translates into CSVEVFRLAGDLPNNEQFF.

The V call is TRBV6-6, the J call TRBJ2-2; 9 bases align to TRBD1. The CDR3 length is 16 residues. Germline trimming cut 6 bases from V and 0 bases from J; bases unmatched to any gene: 5. Germline values: CDR1 MNHNY, CDR2 SVGAGI (reference sequence). The CDR3 DNA sequence: TGTGCCAGCAGGCCGCGACAGGGGGCGAACACCGGGGAGCTGTTTTTT. Its translation is CASRPRQGANTGELFF.

The V and J genes are TRBV19 and TRBJ2-1; 7 bases agree with TRBD2. Germline trimming cut 6 bases from V and 6 bases from J; bases unmatched to any gene: 14. Germline V gives CDR1 LNHDA, CDR2 SQIVND (reference sequence). The CDR3 covers 16 residues. The CDR3, as DNA: TGTGCCAGTAGCCCGACGGGGCGGGAGCTAGGCAATGAGCAGTTCTTC. Protein product: CASSPTGRELGNEQFF.

A few counts support this clone. This chain connects TRBV9 to TRBJ1-1; no firm D call. The CDR3 is 13 amino acids. Trimming left V 0 bases short and J 6 bases short, with 9 bases between. Germline CDR1 is SGDLS and CDR2 is YYNGEE. The CDR3 DNA reads TGTGCCAGCAGCGTAGGGGCGCACGCTGAAGCTTTCTTT. Its protein is CASSVGAHAEAFF. Full variable domain (remainder filled in from reference TRBV9 and TRBJ1-1): DSGVTQTPKHLITATGQRVTLRCSPRSGDLSVYWYQQSLDQGLQFLIQYYNGEERAKGNILERFSAQQFPDLHSELNLSSLELGDSALYFCASSVGAHAEAFFGQGTRLTVV.

This chain links TRBV5-4 with TRBJ2-5; TRBD2 is a possible D gene (5 bases). V was trimmed by 4 bases and J by 5 bases, leaving 24 bases between them. Germline CDR1 and CDR2: SGHNT and YYREEE (reference sequence). The CDR3 is 17 amino acids. The CDR3 sequence: CASSPPGGATVGETQYF. CDR3 nucleotide sequence: TGTGCCAGCAGCCCCCCAGGAGGAGCAACCGTCGGGGAGACCCAGTACTTC.

The chain combines TRBV5-4 with TRBJ1-6, with D possibly matching TRBD1 (6 bases). The ends were cut back, 4 bases at V and 6 bases at J, with 14 bases in the middle. In germline, CDR1 is SGHNT, CDR2 YYREEE (reference sequence). CDR3 length: 15 amino acids. CDR3 loop: CASSAGQGLNSPLHF. In DNA, the CDR3 is TGTGCCAGCAGCGCTGGGCAGGGGCTTAATTCACCCCTCCACTTT.

The genes are TRBV6-5 and TRBJ1-2; D is unresolved. CDR1 and CDR2 (germline): MNHEY, SVGAGI. The CDR3 is 15 residues long. Trimming shortened V by 4 bases and J by 4 bases, and 16 bases separated the two germline ends. This chain's CDR3 is CASSSMAGSSYGYTF. CDR3 DNA: TGTGCCAGCAGTTCCATGGCAGGCTCATCCTATGGCTACACCTTC.

Only one count was recorded for this clone. The gene calls are TRBV6-1 and TRBJ2-5; the D gene is possibly TRBD2 (6 bases). The germline V and J ends were trimmed by 1 base and 0 bases, with 12 bases remaining between them. Looked up from germline, CDR1 is MNHNS and CDR2 is SASEGT. The CDR3 loop spans 16 amino acids. CDR3: CASSEDRLGHQETQYF. The CDR3 DNA follows: TGTGCCAGCAGTGAAGATAGACTAGGCCACCAAGAGACCCAGTACTTC.